This note documents a single TCR beta chain sequence. These data are taken from a study of blood T cell repertoires in COVID-19. TCRdb's copy holds only in-frame clones and misses some; the assay was immunoSEQ multiplex PCR. The table records 300,000 to 400,000 clones, roughly nine tenths of them present only once. Germline CDR1 reads MDHEN; CDR2 reads SYDVKM. The CDR3 runs 14 residues. Losses at the gene ends were 6 bases for V and 5 bases for J; bases not matched to a gene: 4. Individuals aged about 18 to 89 years were recruited from about two dozen US areas. In assigning cohorts, the study relied on participant-reported clinical history.

The genes are TRBV28 and TRBJ1-5, with 10 bases identical to TRBD1. The material sequenced was PBMCs or T cells enriched from blood (not recorded which). This receptor was taken from a woman in her twenties or thirties who had recovered from COVID-19. The CDR3: CASRGQGVDQPQHF. CDR3 nucleotides: TGTGCCAGCAGAGGACAGGGGGTGGATCAGCCCCAGCATTTT. Full variable domain (remainder filled in from reference TRBV28 and TRBJ1-5): DVKVTQSSRYLVKRTGEKVFLECVQDMDHENMFWYRQDPGLGLRLIYFSYDVKMKEKGDIPEGYSVSREKKERFSLILESASTNQTSMYLCASRGQGVDQPQHFGDGTRLSIL.